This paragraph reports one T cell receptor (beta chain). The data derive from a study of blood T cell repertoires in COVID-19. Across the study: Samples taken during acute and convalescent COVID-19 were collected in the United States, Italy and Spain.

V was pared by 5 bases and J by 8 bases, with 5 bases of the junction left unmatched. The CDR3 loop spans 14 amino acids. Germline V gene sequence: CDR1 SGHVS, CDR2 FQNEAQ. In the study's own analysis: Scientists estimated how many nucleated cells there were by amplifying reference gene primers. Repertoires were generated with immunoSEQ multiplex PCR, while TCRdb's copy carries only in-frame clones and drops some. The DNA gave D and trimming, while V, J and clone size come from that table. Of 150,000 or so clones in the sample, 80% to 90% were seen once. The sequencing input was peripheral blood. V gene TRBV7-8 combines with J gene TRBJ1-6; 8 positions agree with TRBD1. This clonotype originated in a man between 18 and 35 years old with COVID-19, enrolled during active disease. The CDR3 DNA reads TGTGCCAGCAGCCATGGACAGGGTGATTCACCCCTCCACTTT. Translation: CASSHGQGDSPLHF. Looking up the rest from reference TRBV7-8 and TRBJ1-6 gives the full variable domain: GAGVSQSPRYKVAKRGQDVALRCDPISGHVSLFWYQQALGQGPEFLTYFQNEAQLDKSGLPSDRFFAERPEGSVSTLKIQRTQQEDSAVYLCASSHGQGDSPLHFGNGTRLTVT.